Below are 22 T cell receptor beta chains sequenced from a single sample in a study of T cell changes during pregnancy in multiple sclerosis. TCRdb keeps only in-frame clones here, not all; method: immunoSEQ multiplex PCR. The sample shows fewer than 50,000 clones, about 92% of them seen only once. The input for sequencing was CD4+ T cells from peripheral blood mononuclear cells, taken in the third trimester of pregnancy. These TCRs come from a female donor with multiple sclerosis, enrolled in a pregnancy study.

The chain links TRBV4-2 to TRBJ1-1; D is perhaps TRBD1 (5 bases). Germline V gives CDR1 LGHNA, CDR2 YNFKEQ. With 8 bases removed from V and 0 bases from J, the gap between germline ends came to 16 bases. This CDR3 has 15 amino acids. The CDR3 spells CASQIQTEVNTEAFF. The DNA of the CDR3 is TGTGCCAGCCAAATCCAGACAGAAGTGAACACTGAAGCTTTCTTT.

The V and J genes are TRBV7-9 and TRBJ2-5; weak D call: TRBD1 (6 bases). The germline V gene encodes CDR1 SEHNR and CDR2 FQNEAQ (reference sequence). The CDR3 is made up of 15 amino acids. The germline V and J ends were trimmed by 3 bases and 3 bases, with 14 bases remaining between them. The CDR3 DNA follows: TGTGCCAGCAGCTTGACAGGATACGGGGAAGAGACCCAGTACTTC. Translating gives CASSLTGYGEETQYF.

The chain combines TRBV28 with TRBJ2-3, with TRBD2 matching over 13 bases. After removal of 5 bases from V and 1 base from J, the junction contained 15 bases not matched to a gene. Germline V gives CDR1 MDHEN, CDR2 SYDVKM. The CDR3 sequence is 20 residues long. CDR3 protein: CASSPQSGLAGLGGTDTQYF. The CDR3 bases are TGTGCCAGCAGTCCCCAATCGGGACTAGCGGGATTGGGAGGCACAGATACGCAGTATTTT.

V gene TRBV5-1 combines with J gene TRBJ2-1, with a weak D call TRBD2 (6 bases). Germline V gene sequence: CDR1 SGHRS, CDR2 YFSETQ. The germline V and J ends were trimmed by 4 bases and 3 bases, with 17 bases remaining between them. This CDR3 comprises 16 residues. The chain's CDR3 is CASSPGGTADYNEQFF. The CDR3 DNA is TGCGCCAGCAGCCCCGGAGGGACGGCGGACTACAATGAGCAGTTCTTC.

The chain joins TRBV6-1 to TRBJ1-1; D perhaps matches TRBD1 (6 bases). CDR3 length equals 13 residues. V was clipped by 6 bases and J by 1 base, with 9 bases between them. CDR1 is MNHNS, CDR2 SASEGT, per germline. The CDR3 here is CASREQGNTEAFF. In DNA form, the CDR3 reads TGTGCCAGCAGAGAACAGGGGAACACTGAAGCTTTCTTT.

The chain couples TRBV14 to TRBJ2-7, with 7 nucleotides matching TRBD1. V dropped 4 bases and J dropped 1; count of bases not matched to a gene: 10. The CDR3 consists of 16 residues. The germline V gene has CDR1 SGHDN and CDR2 FVKESK. The CDR3 region has the DNA TGTGCCAGCAGCCCTTTCTTGGGGACAGATTCCTACGAGCAGTACTTC. The encoded protein is CASSPFLGTDSYEQYF.

This sequence joins TRBV23-1 and TRBJ2-7; D might be TRBD1 (5 bases). TRBV23-1 qualifies as an ORF whose function is uncertain. This CDR3 contains 14 residues. Trimming stripped 7 bases from V and 2 bases from J, with 15 bases between. In DNA form, the CDR3 reads TGCGCCAGCACCCCAGGGAAAGATGCCTACGAGCAGTACTTC. This translates into CASTPGKDAYEQYF.

CDR3 sequence: CASSVGASGSTLTSYNEQFF. The CDR3 DNA reads TGTGCCAGCAGCGTAGGGGCTAGCGGGAGCACCCTAACCTCCTACAATGAGCAGTTCTTC. The V call is TRBV9, the J call TRBJ2-1; 10 nucleotides line up with TRBD2. Germline trimming cut 0 bases from V and 0 bases from J; bases unmatched to any gene: 12. From germline, CDR1 is SGDLS and CDR2 YYNGEE. The length of the CDR3 is 20 residues.

The V call is TRBV7-9, the J call TRBJ2-7, with TRBD1 identical over 12 bases. Trimming at V came to 3 bases and at J to 5 bases, leaving 5 bases not matched to a gene. CDR1 is SEHNR, CDR2 FQNEAQ, per germline (reference sequence). The length of the CDR3 is 15 residues. CDR3 in DNA: TGTGCCAGCAGCTTCCGGGACAGGGGGCTTCACGAGCAGTACTTC. Amino acid sequence: CASSFRDRGLHEQYF.

By share, this clone ranks as medium-sized (0.01 to 0.1%). J is TRBJ2-7 and V is TRBV30, with TRBD2 as a possible D gene (5 bases). Germline CDR1 is GTSNPN and CDR2 is SVGIG (reference sequence). With 3 bases removed from V and 7 bases from J, the gap between germline ends came to 22 bases. The length of the CDR3 is 15 residues. Here the CDR3 reads CAWRVSGLLPGEQYF. The CDR3 DNA is TGTGCCTGGAGGGTTTCGGGCCTTCTACCGGGGGAGCAGTACTTC.

The chain links TRBV9 to TRBJ2-7; D gene ambiguous. Deletions cut 0 bases from V and 3 bases from J, with 10 bases between. Germline V lookup: CDR1 SGDLS, CDR2 YYNGEE. This CDR3 has 14 residues. CDR3 coding DNA: TGTGCCAGCAGCGTAGGATTGGCAGACTACGAGCAGTACTTC. Its protein is CASSVGLADYEQYF.

V gene TRBV11-1 combines with J gene TRBJ1-1; 7 nucleotides line up with TRBD1. CDR1 SGHAT and CDR2 FQDESV come from the germline V gene (reference sequence). V was clipped by 4 bases and J by 1 base; unmatched bases: 6. This CDR3 has 15 residues. The CDR3 DNA follows: TGTGCCAGCAGCTCTGGGACAGCCAGGAACACTGAAGCTTTCTTT. This codes for CASSSGTARNTEAFF.

The V and J genes are TRBV7-8 and TRBJ1-2; a possible D gene is TRBD1 (5 bases). The CDR3 runs 14 residues. Germline V gene data show CDR1 as SGHVS and CDR2 as FQNEAQ. Trimming removed 1 base from V and 4 bases from J, with 10 bases in between. DNA of the CDR3: TGTGCCAGCAGCTTAGTCCCCAGGGCCTATGGCTACACCTTC. Translated, it gives CASSLVPRAYGYTF.

This chain links TRBV25-1 with TRBJ2-1; 12 bases fit TRBD2. Germline V lookup: CDR1 MGHDK, CDR2 SYGVNS. Trimming took 3 bases from V and 12 from J; bases not matched to a gene: 12. The CDR3 runs 16 residues. The CDR3 sequence: CASSDEGLAGSQVQFF. The CDR3 coding sequence is TGTGCCAGCAGTGATGAAGGACTAGCGGGGTCACAGGTGCAGTTCTTC. Based on the CDR3 plus reference TRBV25-1 and TRBJ2-1, the full variable domain is EADIYQTPRYLVIGTGKKITLECSQTMGHDKMYWYQQDPGMELHLIHYSYGVNSTEKGDLSSESTVSRIRTEHFPLTLESARPSHTSQYLCASSDEGLAGSQVQFFGPGTRLTVL.

The chain is built from TRBV2 and TRBJ2-2; tentative D call: TRBD2 (5 bases). Looked up from germline, CDR1 is SNHLY and CDR2 is FYNNEI. V was clipped by 3 bases and J by 7 bases, with 6 bases between them. This CDR3 comprises 12 residues. The chain's CDR3 is CASSDGIGELFF. The CDR3 DNA reads TGTGCCAGCAGTGACGGGATCGGGGAGCTGTTTTTT.

The chain links TRBV6-5 to TRBJ2-2; D gene ambiguous. Trimming cost V 2 bases and J 7 bases, with 11 bases left between them. CDR3 length: 14 amino acids. Germline-derived CDR1 and CDR2 are MNHEY and SVGAGI. CDR3 amino acids: CASSYSVAFGELFF. The DNA for the CDR3 is TGTGCCAGCAGTTACAGCGTGGCGTTCGGGGAGCTGTTTTTT.

V is TRBV19 and J is TRBJ2-4; D might be TRBD2 (5 bases). Germline lookup yields CDR1 LNHDA and CDR2 SQIVND (reference sequence). The V and J ends lost 4 bases and 12 bases respectively, with 16 bases between them. The CDR3 sequence is 13 residues long. The CDR3 here is CASSKVGPGGQYF. In DNA, the CDR3 is TGTGCCAGTAGTAAGGTCGGCCCCGGAGGTCAGTACTTC. Drawing the rest from reference TRBV19 and TRBJ2-4, the complete variable domain is DGGITQSPKYLFRKEGQNVTLSCEQNLNHDAMYWYRQDPGQGLRLIYYSQIVNDFQKGDIAEGYSVSREKKESFPLTVTSAQKNPTAFYLCASSKVGPGGQYFGAGTRLSVL.

The genes are TRBV11-2 and TRBJ2-7, with TRBD2 identical over 9 bases. V was clipped by 6 bases and J by 2 bases; unmatched bases: 11. CDR3 length: 16 residues. Germline V gene lookup returns CDR1 SGHAT and CDR2 FQNNGV. The CDR3 spells CASSLLPPSGAYEQYF. The CDR3 nucleotides are TGTGCCAGCAGTCTACTCCCACCTAGCGGGGCCTACGAGCAGTACTTC.

The J gene is TRBJ2-2, the V gene TRBV7-7; D might be TRBD1 (6 bases). Germline-derived CDR1 and CDR2 are SSHAT and FNYEAQ (reference sequence). The CDR3 sequence is 14 residues long. V lost 2 bases, J lost 5 bases, and 9 bases lay in between. CDR3 DNA sequence: TGTGCCAGCAGCTTACAGGGGTGGACCGGGGAGCTGTTTTTT. Protein: CASSLQGWTGELFF.

This rearrangement joins TRBV7-9 to TRBJ2-7; D call uncertain. This CDR3 comprises 12 residues. V lost 7 bases to trimming and J lost 7 bases, with 14 bases between them. The V gene's germline CDR1 is SEHNR and CDR2 FQNEAQ (reference sequence). The CDR3, as DNA: TGTGCCAGCAACGATGAAAAGGAGGAGCAGTACTTC. Translating it yields CASNDEKEEQYF.

The chain uses TRBV4-2 and TRBJ2-7, with a weak D call TRBD2 (7 bases). CDR1 and CDR2 from the germline V gene are LGHNA and YNFKEQ. V was pared by 3 bases and J by 5 bases, with 20 bases between. The length of the CDR3 is 16 residues. Written as DNA, the CDR3 is TGTGCCAGCAGCCAGGTCGAGGGGGGGGTGGGGCACGAGCAGTACTTC. Translation: CASSQVEGGVGHEQYF.

The chain links TRBV5-5 to TRBJ2-2; 8 bases are shared with TRBD2. The germline CDR1 and CDR2 sequences are SGHKS and YYEKEE (reference sequence). Trimming removed 4 bases from V and 2 bases from J; junction bases left unmatched: 13. The CDR3 loop spans 18 amino acids. CDR3 residues: CASSPVGVVAGNTGELFF. The CDR3 DNA is TGTGCCAGCAGCCCGGTAGGGGTGGTAGCGGGAAACACCGGGGAGCTGTTTTTT.